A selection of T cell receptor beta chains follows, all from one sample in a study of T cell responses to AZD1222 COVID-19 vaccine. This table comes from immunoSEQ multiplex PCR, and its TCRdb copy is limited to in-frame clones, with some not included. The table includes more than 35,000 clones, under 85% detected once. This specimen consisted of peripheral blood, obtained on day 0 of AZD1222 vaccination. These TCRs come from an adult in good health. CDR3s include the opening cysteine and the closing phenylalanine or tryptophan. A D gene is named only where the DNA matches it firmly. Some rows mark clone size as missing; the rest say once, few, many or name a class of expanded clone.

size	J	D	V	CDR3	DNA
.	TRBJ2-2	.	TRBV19	CASSSLRTRDTGELFF	TGTGCCAGTAGTAGTTTGCGGACCAGAGACACCGGGGAGCTGTTTTTT
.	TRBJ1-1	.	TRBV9	CASSPRGQNTEAFF	TGTGCCAGCAGCCCTCGGGGACAGAACACTGAAGCTTTCTTT
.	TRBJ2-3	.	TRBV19	CASSMGRGGPDTQYF	TGTGCCAGTAGTATGGGCAGGGGGGGGCCAGATACGCAGTATTTT
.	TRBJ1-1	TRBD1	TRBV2	CASSVRGRLDTEAFF	TGTGCCAGCAGTGTAAGGGGGCGGCTTGACACTGAAGCTTTCTTT
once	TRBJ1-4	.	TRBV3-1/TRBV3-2	CASSQVGGEKLFF	TGTGCCAGCAGCCAAGTGGGGGGAGAAAAACTGTTTTTT
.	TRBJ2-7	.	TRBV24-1	CATSDRDSYEQYF	TGTGCCACCAGTGACCGTGACAGCTACGAGCAGTACTTC
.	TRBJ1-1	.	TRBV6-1	CASSDTPNTEAFF	TGTGCCAGCAGTGACACCCCAAACACTGAAGCTTTCTTT
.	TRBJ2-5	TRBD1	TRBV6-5	CASRRTGYQETQYF	TGTGCCAGCAGGAGGACAGGGTATCAAGAGACCCAGTACTTC
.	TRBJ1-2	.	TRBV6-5	CASSYASRRDGYTF	TGTGCCAGCAGTTACGCTTCGCGGAGAGATGGCTACACCTTC
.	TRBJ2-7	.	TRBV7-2	CASSGDGYEQYF	TGTGCCAGCAGCGGAGACGGCTACGAGCAGTACTTC
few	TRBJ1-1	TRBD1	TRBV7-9	CASSFPLGQENFGAFF	TGTGCCAGCAGCTTCCCCCTGGGACAGGAAAATTTTGGAGCTTTCTTT
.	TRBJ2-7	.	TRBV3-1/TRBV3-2	CASSQVSHGGHEQYF	TGTGCCAGCAGCCAAGTTTCCCACGGAGGACACGAGCAGTACTTC
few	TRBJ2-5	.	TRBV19	CASSGGDSLIQETQYF	TGTGCCAGTAGTGGGGGGGACAGCCTTATCCAAGAGACCCAGTACTTC
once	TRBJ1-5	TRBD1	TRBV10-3	CAISQGVSNQPQHF	TGTGCCATCAGTCAGGGGGTAAGCAATCAGCCCCAGCATTTT
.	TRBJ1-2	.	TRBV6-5	CASGGLGGSNYGYTF	TGTGCCTCGGGGGGACTGGGGGGCTCTAACTATGGCTACACCTTC
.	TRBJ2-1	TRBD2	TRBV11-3	CASSLEGWPSGGHSYNEQFF	TGTGCCAGCAGCTTAGAAGGTTGGCCTAGCGGGGGACACTCCTACAATGAGCAGTTCTTC
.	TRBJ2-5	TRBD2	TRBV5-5	CASSLGLAGGETQYF	TGTGCCAGCAGCCTAGGACTAGCGGGAGGAGAGACCCAGTACTTC
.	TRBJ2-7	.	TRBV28	CASSLYPFYEQYF	TGTGCCAGCAGTTTATACCCCTTCTACGAGCAGTACTTC
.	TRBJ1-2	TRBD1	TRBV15	CATSRPDRGSGYTF	TGTGCCACCAGCCGTCCGGACAGGGGCTCTGGCTACACCTTC